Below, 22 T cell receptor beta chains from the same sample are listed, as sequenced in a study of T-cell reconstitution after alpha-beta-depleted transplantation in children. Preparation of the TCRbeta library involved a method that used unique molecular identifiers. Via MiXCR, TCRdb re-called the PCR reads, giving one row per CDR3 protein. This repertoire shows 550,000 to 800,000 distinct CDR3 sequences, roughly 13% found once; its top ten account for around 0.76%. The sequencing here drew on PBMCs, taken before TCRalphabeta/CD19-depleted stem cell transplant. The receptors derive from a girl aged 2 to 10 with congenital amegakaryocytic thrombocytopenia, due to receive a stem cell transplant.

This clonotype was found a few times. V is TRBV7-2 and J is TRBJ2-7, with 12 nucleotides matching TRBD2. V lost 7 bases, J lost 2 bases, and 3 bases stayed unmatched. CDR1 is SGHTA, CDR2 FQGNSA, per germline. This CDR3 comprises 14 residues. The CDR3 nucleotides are TGTGCCAGCACCTCTAGCGGGAGGGCCTACGAGCAGTACTTC. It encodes CASTSSGRAYEQYF.

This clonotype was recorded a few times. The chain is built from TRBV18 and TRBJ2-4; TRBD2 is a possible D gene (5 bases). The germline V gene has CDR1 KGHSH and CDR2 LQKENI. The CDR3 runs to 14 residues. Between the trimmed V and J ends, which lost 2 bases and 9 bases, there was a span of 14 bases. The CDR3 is CASSPGLREGIQYF. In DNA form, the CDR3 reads TGTGCCAGCTCACCAGGATTGAGGGAAGGCATTCAGTACTTC. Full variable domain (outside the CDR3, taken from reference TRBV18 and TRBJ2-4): NAGVMQNPRHLVRRRGQEARLRCSPMKGHSHVYWYRQLPEEGLKFMVYLQKENIIDESGMPKERFSAEFPKEGPSILRIQQVVRGDSAAYFCASSPGLREGIQYFGAGTRLSVL.

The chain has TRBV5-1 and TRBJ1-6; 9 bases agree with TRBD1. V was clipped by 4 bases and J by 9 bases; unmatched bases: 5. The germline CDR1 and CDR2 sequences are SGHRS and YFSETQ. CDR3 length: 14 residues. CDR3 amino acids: CASSRDRALSPLHF. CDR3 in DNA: TGCGCCAGCAGCCGGGACAGGGCCCTTTCACCCCTCCACTTT.

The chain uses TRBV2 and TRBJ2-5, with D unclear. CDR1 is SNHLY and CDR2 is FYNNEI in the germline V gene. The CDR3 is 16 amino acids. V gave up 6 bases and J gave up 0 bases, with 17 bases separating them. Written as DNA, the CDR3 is TGTGCCAGCAGAGACGTCGGCAGCCCTCACCAAGAGACCCAGTACTTC. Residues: CASRDVGSPHQETQYF.

For the CDR3, the DNA is TGTGCCAGCAGCTTAAGGCCCAGGTCTTCTGGGGCCAACGTCCTGACTTTC. Protein sequence: CASSLRPRSSGANVLTF. This chain links TRBV7-3 with TRBJ2-6; D is unresolved. CDR1 and CDR2 from the germline V gene are SGHTA and FQGTGA. The CDR3 loop spans 17 amino acids. The V end lost 1 base, the J end lost 1 base, and 11 bases lay between the germline ends.

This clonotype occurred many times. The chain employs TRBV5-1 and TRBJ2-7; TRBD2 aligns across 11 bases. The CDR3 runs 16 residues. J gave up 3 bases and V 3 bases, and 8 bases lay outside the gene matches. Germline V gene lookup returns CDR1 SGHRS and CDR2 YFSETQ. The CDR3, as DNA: TGCGCCAGCAGCTACCTAGCGGGAGGTGGTTTCTACGAGCAGTACTTC. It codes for CASSYLAGGGFYEQYF.

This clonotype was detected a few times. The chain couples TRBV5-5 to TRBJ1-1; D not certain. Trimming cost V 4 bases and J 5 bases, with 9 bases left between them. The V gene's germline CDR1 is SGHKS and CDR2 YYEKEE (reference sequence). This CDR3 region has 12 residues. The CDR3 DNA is TGTGCCAGCAGCCCCCATGTTACTGAAGCTTTCTTT. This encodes CASSPHVTEAFF.

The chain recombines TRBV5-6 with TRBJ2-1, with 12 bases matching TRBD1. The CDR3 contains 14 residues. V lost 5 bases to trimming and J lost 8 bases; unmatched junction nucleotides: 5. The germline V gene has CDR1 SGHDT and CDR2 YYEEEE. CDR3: CASRSGTGGDEQFF. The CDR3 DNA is TGTGCCAGCAGATCCGGGACAGGGGGCGATGAGCAGTTCTTC.

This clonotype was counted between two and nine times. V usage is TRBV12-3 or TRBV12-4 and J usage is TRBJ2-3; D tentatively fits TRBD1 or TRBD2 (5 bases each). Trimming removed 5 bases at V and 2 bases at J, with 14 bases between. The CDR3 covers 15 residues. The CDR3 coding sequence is TGTGCCAGCAGTCCCCGGGGCAGACCCACAGATACGCAGTATTTT. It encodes CASSPRGRPTDTQYF.

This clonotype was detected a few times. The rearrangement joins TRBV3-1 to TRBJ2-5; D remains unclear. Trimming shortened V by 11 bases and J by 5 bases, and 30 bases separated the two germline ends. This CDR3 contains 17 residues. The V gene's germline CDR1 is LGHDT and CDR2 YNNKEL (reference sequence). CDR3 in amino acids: CASVDNMGWGITETQYF. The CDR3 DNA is TGTGCCTCCGTCGACAACATGGGTTGGGGAATTACGGAGACCCAGTACTTC.

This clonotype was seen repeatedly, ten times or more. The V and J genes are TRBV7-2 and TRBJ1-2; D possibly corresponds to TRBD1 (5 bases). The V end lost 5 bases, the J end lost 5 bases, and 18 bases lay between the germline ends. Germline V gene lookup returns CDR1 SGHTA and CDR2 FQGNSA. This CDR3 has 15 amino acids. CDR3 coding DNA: TGTGCCAGCAGCCCCGCCGGCGGGGACCTTTATGGCTACACCTTC. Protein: CASSPAGGDLYGYTF.

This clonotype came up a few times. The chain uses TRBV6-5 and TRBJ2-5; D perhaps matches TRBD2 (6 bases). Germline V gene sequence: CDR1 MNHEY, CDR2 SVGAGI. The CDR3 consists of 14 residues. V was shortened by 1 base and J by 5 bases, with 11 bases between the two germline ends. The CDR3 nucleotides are TGTGCCAGCAGTTACTTGGCTAGCGCCGAGACCCAGTACTTC. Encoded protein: CASSYLASAETQYF.

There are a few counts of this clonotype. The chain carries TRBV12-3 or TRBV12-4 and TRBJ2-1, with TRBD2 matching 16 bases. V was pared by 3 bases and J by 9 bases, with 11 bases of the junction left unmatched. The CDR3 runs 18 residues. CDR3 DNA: TGTGCCAGCAGTTTGGGGGGACTAGCGGGAGGGCCGGTCCCTGAGCAGTTCTTC. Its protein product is CASSLGGLAGGPVPEQFF.

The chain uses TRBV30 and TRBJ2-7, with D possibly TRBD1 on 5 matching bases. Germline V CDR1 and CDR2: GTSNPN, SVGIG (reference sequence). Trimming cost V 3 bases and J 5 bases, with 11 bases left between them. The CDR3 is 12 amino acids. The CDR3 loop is CAWSPGWHEQYF. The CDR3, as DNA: TGTGCCTGGAGCCCAGGGTGGCACGAGCAGTACTTC.

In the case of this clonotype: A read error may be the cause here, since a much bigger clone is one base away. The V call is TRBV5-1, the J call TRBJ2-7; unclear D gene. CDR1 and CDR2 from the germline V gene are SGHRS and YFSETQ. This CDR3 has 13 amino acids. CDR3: CASSIRSAYDQYF. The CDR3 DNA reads TGCGCCAGCAGCATAAGGAGTGCCTACGATCAGTACTTC.

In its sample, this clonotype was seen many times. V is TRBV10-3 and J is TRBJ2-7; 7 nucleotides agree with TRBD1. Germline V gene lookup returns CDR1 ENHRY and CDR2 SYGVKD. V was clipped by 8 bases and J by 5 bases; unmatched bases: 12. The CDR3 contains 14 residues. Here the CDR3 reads CAISSGQPVDEQYF. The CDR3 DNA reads TGTGCCATCTCCTCGGGACAGCCTGTTGACGAGCAGTACTTC.

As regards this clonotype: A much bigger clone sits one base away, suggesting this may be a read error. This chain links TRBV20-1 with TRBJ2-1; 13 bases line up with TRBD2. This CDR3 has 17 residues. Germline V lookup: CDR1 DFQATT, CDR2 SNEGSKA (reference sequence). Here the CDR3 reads CCAPGIGLAGVLGEQFF. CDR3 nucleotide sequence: TGCTGTGCTCCGGGGATCGGACTAGCGGGAGTATTGGGTGAGCAGTTCTTC.

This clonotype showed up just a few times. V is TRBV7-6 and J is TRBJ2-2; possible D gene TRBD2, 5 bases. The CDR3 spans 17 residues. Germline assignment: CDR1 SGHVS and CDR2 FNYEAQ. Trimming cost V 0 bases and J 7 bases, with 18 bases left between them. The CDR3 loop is CASSLAPATEVGGELFF. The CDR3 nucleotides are TGTGCCAGCAGCTTAGCCCCAGCGACGGAGGTCGGCGGGGAGCTGTTTTTT.

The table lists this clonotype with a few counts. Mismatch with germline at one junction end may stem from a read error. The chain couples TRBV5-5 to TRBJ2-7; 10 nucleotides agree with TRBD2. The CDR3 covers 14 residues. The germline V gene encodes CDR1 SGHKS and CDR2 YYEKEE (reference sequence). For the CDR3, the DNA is TGTGCCAGCGGCTTAGCGGGAGGAGGGTACGAGCAGTACTTC. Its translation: CASGLAGGGYEQYF.

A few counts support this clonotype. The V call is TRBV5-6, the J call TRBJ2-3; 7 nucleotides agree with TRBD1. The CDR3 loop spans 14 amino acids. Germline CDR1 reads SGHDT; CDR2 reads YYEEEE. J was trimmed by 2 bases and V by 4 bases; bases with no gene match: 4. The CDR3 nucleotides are TGTGCCAGCAGCGGGGACAGACACACAGATACGCAGTATTTT. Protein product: CASSGDRHTDTQYF.

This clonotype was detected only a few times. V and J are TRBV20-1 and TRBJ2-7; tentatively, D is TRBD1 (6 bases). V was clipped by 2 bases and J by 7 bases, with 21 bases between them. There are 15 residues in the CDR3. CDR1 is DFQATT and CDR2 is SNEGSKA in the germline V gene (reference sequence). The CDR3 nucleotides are TGCAGTGCTAGAACCGACAGGTCAAGGGCGAGGGAGCAGTACTTC. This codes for CSARTDRSRAREQYF.

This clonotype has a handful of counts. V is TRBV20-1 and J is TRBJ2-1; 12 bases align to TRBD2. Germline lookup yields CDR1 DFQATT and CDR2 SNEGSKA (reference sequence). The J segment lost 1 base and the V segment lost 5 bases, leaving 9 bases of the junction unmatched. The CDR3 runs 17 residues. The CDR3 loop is CSASGGLAGISYNEQFF. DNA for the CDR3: TGCAGTGCTTCAGGGGGACTAGCGGGCATATCCTACAATGAGCAGTTCTTC.